This entry features one T cell receptor (beta chain) sequence. Its antigen is as yet unknown. The record originates from a study of T cell responses to AZD1222 COVID-19 vaccine. Broader study findings: Only after the peak T cell response were repertoires sampled.

Assay: immunoSEQ multiplex PCR; the TCRdb copy retains only in-frame clones and omits some. The sample lists 90,000 to 120,000 clones; about nine tenths were seen once. The CDR3 runs 12 residues. Germline CDR1 reads SEHNR; CDR2 reads FQNEAQ (reference sequence). The V end lost 5 bases, the J end lost 4 bases, and 8 bases lay between the germline ends. Sample: peripheral blood, taken on day 0 of AZD1222 vaccination. The origin of this receptor is an adult in good health. The chain is built from TRBV7-9 and TRBJ1-2; D gene uncertain. The CDR3 DNA is TGTGCCAGCAGCGCTAAGGGCTATGGCTACACCTTC. Translating gives CASSAKGYGYTF.